These 21 T cell receptor beta chains were all obtained from the same sample, sequenced in a study of radiotherapy plus CTLA-4 blockade in lung cancer. Profiled with immunoSEQ multiplex PCR; TCRdb holds only in-frame clones, not every one. The sample includes roughly 50,000 clones, over 75% of them seen just once. The input for sequencing was peripheral blood, taken from a patient treated with radiotherapy plus ipilimumab. The receptor source for this set is a human donor with non-small cell lung cancer whose response to radiotherapy plus ipilimumab could not be evaluated.

The V call is TRBV5-1, the J call TRBJ2-7; D is uncertain. The ends were cut back, 3 bases at V and 2 bases at J, with 6 bases in the middle. The CDR3 has 12 residues. The germline gives CDR1 SGHRS, CDR2 YFSETQ. The CDR3 sequence: CASSSMTYEQYF. The CDR3 region has the DNA TGCGCCAGCAGCTCTATGACCTACGAGCAGTACTTC.

The chain has TRBV6-1 and TRBJ2-7; TRBD2 aligns across 9 bases. The V and J ends lost 3 bases and 4 bases, in that order; junction bases with no gene match: 4. This CDR3 has 14 amino acids. In germline, CDR1 is MNHNS, CDR2 SASEGT. The CDR3 DNA reads TGTGCCAGCAGTGAGCAGGGACTAGCTTACGAGCAGTACTTC. Translated: CASSEQGLAYEQYF.

The chain is built from TRBV7-2 and TRBJ2-4; 11 bases align to TRBD2. J lost 2 bases, V lost 5 bases, and 5 bases had no gene match. This CDR3 comprises 16 residues. Per the germline V gene, CDR1 is SGHTA and CDR2 is FQGNSA. Written as DNA, the CDR3 is TGTGCCAGCAGCCTTTTAGCGGGGGGGCCCAAAAACATTCAGTACTTC. It codes for CASSLLAGGPKNIQYF.

This clone was seen just once. V gene TRBV7-2 combines with J gene TRBJ2-2, with 7 bases identical to TRBD1. Germline assignment: CDR1 SGHTA and CDR2 FQGNSA. V gave up 5 bases and J gave up 1 base; unmatched junction bases: 7. The CDR3 is made up of 16 amino acids. The CDR3 protein is CASSKHRGRNTGELFF. CDR3 in DNA: TGTGCCAGCAGCAAACACAGGGGACGGAACACCGGGGAGCTGTTTTTT.

This chain links TRBV28 with TRBJ2-5, with a possible D match to TRBD1 (7 bases). This CDR3 region has 15 residues. Trimming stripped 2 bases from V and 1 base from J, with 11 bases between. The germline CDR1 and CDR2 sequences are MDHEN and SYDVKM. In DNA, the CDR3 is TGTGCCAGCAGTTTAACCCAGGGGGGCCAAGAGACCCAGTACTTC. This gives the protein CASSLTQGGQETQYF.

The CDR3 bases are TGTGCCAGCAGCTTAGGAACGAGCAGGGGGCTAGACGAGCAGTACTTC. Translated: CASSLGTSRGLDEQYF. The J gene is TRBJ2-7, the V gene TRBV7-6, with TRBD1 matching over 8 bases. This CDR3 has 16 residues. V shed 1 base, J shed 5 bases, and the junction held 10 bases outside the gene matches. From germline, CDR1 is SGHVS and CDR2 FNYEAQ.

The V and J genes are TRBV28 and TRBJ1-2, with D perhaps TRBD1 (6 bases). In germline, CDR1 is MDHEN, CDR2 SYDVKM. The ends were cut back, 6 bases at V and 7 bases at J, with 21 bases in the middle. The CDR3 runs 15 residues. CDR3 DNA: TGTGCCAGCAGATTCGGGACCACCCTAGGGGGTGGCTACACCTTC. Translation: CASRFGTTLGGGYTF.

CDR3 loop: CASSIPSGVPGELFF. In DNA form, the CDR3 reads TGTGCCAGTAGTATACCTAGCGGGGTGCCCGGGGAGCTGTTTTTT. The J gene is TRBJ2-2, the V gene TRBV19; TRBD2 agrees at 9 bases. J gave up 6 bases and V 2 bases, and 4 bases lay outside the gene matches. The V gene's germline CDR1 is LNHDA and CDR2 SQIVND (reference sequence). The CDR3 is 15 amino acids. Filled out from reference TRBV19 and TRBJ2-2, the complete variable domain reads DGGITQSPKYLFRKEGQNVTLSCEQNLNHDAMYWYRQDPGQGLRLIYYSQIVNDFQKGDIAEGYSVSREKKESFPLTVTSAQKNPTAFYLCASSIPSGVPGELFFGEGSRLTVL.

The chain combines TRBV18 with TRBJ1-4; tentatively, D is TRBD1 (6 bases). The CDR3 consists of 14 residues. Trimming left V 3 bases short and J 8 bases short, with 13 bases between. The germline V gene has CDR1 KGHSH and CDR2 LQKENI. In nucleotides, the CDR3 is TGTGCCAGCTCACCGCGGACAGTAAGCGAAAAACTGTTTTTT. Amino acid sequence: CASSPRTVSEKLFF.

The chain links TRBV28 to TRBJ2-7; TRBD2 is a possible D gene (6 bases). V shed 5 bases and J shed 6 bases, with 20 bases lying between them. Germline assignment: CDR1 MDHEN and CDR2 SYDVKM. The CDR3 is 15 residues long. CDR3 nucleotides: TGTGCCAGCAGTCCCTCGGGACTCCAGGGTTGCGAGCAGTACTTC. This gives the protein CASSPSGLQGCEQYF.

This chain uses TRBV28 with TRBJ2-7; TRBD2 matches at 11 bases. The CDR3 totals 16 residues. Unmatched junction bases numbered 4, after V lost 2 bases and J lost 1 base. From germline, CDR1 is MDHEN and CDR2 SYDVKM. The CDR3 nucleotides are TGTGCCAGCAGTTTACCCGCTAGCGGGAGGTCCTACGAGCAGTACTTC. Amino acid sequence: CASSLPASGRSYEQYF.

The chain combines TRBV7-9 with TRBJ2-1; 7 positions match TRBD2. V shed 1 base and J 0 bases; nucleotides not matched to a gene: 6. Germline CDR1 reads SEHNR; CDR2 reads FQNEAQ (reference sequence). This CDR3 has 17 amino acids. CDR3 sequence reads: CASSLGGSGASYNEQFF. CDR3 DNA: TGTGCCAGCAGCTTAGGTGGGAGCGGGGCCTCCTACAATGAGCAGTTCTTC.

This chain uses TRBV7-2 with TRBJ2-2; the match to TRBD2 covers 13 bases. The CDR3 covers 16 residues. V lost 5 bases and J lost 4; bases outside the gene matches: 4. Germline values: CDR1 SGHTA, CDR2 FQGNSA. CDR3 loop: CASSPRTSGSTGELFF. CDR3 nucleotide sequence: TGTGCCAGCAGCCCGCGGACTAGCGGGAGCACCGGGGAGCTGTTTTTT.

V usage is TRBV2 and J usage is TRBJ2-5, with D perhaps matching TRBD1 (6 bases). Germline loops: CDR1 SNHLY, CDR2 FYNNEI. Deletions cut 2 bases from V and 3 bases from J, with 13 bases between. The CDR3 spans 15 residues. CDR3 sequence: CASSEQGTLEETQYF. CDR3 sequence (DNA): TGTGCCAGCAGTGAACAGGGGACCCTAGAAGAGACCCAGTACTTC. Combining the CDR3 with reference TRBV2 and TRBJ2-5 gives the whole variable domain EPEVTQTPSHQVTQMGQEVILRCVPISNHLYFYWYRQILGQKVEFLVSFYNNEISEKSEIFDDQFSVERPDGSNFTLKIRSTKLEDSAMYFCASSEQGTLEETQYFGPGTRLLVL.

CDR3 nucleotide sequence: TGTGCCAGCGGGGGGGGACGGTGGGACCTCGCAAGCACAGATACGCAGTATTTT. It translates to CASGGGRWDLASTDTQYF. This chain uses TRBV2 with TRBJ2-3; TRBD2 matches at 7 bases. The germline V gene encodes CDR1 SNHLY and CDR2 FYNNEI. The CDR3 extends over 18 amino acids. V lost 8 bases to trimming and J lost 0 bases; unmatched junction nucleotides: 17.

The genes are TRBV4-3 and TRBJ2-1; 14 positions match TRBD2. V gave up 6 bases and J gave up 0 bases; unmatched junction bases: 7. In germline, CDR1 is LGHNA, CDR2 YSLEER. The CDR3 sequence is 18 residues long. The CDR3 reads CASSRTSGGSSSYNEQFF. In DNA form, the CDR3 reads TGCGCCAGCAGTAGGACTAGCGGGGGGTCTAGCTCCTACAATGAGCAGTTCTTC.

V is TRBV19 and J is TRBJ2-7; TRBD2 matches 15 bases. V lost 6 bases to trimming and J lost 3 bases; unmatched junction nucleotides: 6. The CDR3 is 16 residues long. Germline CDR1 reads LNHDA; CDR2 reads SQIVND (reference sequence). The CDR3 DNA reads as TGTGCCAGTAGGGCCCCGGGACTAGCGGGAGGCTACGAGCAGTACTTC. It is translated as CASRAPGLAGGYEQYF.

This chain links TRBV11-2 with TRBJ2-5; 11 positions agree with TRBD2. The length of the CDR3 is 15 residues. CDR1 and CDR2 from the germline V gene are SGHAT and FQNNGV. V gave up 7 bases and J gave up 4 bases; unmatched junction bases: 8. The CDR3 here is CASTASLAGVETQYF. The DNA for the CDR3 is TGTGCCAGCACCGCTTCACTAGCGGGAGTAGAGACCCAGTACTTC.

The DNA for the CDR3 is TGTGCCAGTACCATCGGGGACAGGGCGGATTCCTATGGCTACACCTTC. Its protein product is CASTIGDRADSYGYTF. The rearrangement links TRBV19 to TRBJ1-2, with 9 bases fitting TRBD1. Losses at the gene ends were 7 bases for V and 4 bases for J; bases not matched to a gene: 13. CDR3 length: 16 amino acids. Germline V lookup: CDR1 LNHDA, CDR2 SQIVND (reference sequence).

The chain uses TRBV9 and TRBJ2-3, with TRBD2 as a possible D gene (6 bases). CDR1 is SGDLS, CDR2 YYNGEE, per germline. Between the trimmed V and J ends, which lost 4 bases and 4 bases, there was a span of 13 bases. The CDR3 consists of 14 residues. The CDR3 here is CASSLSGVADTQYF. The CDR3 coding sequence is TGTGCCAGCAGCCTTTCGGGGGTCGCAGATACGCAGTATTTT.

The chain carries TRBV28 and TRBJ1-4, with a weak D call TRBD1 (6 bases). Germline V gene sequence: CDR1 MDHEN, CDR2 SYDVKM. V lost 2 bases and J 8 bases, leaving 12 bases between the germline ends. The CDR3 has 14 residues. DNA of the CDR3: TGTGCCAGCAGTTTAGGGGGGGCAAGGGAAAAACTGTTTTTT. Its protein is CASSLGGAREKLFF.